This TCR beta chain originates from a study of shared T cell receptors in the human thymus. Losses at the gene ends were 1 base for V and 3 bases for J; bases not matched to a gene: 5. CDR3 length: 16 residues. CDR1 and CDR2 (germline): SGHRS, YFSETQ. Repertoires were generated with immunoSEQ multiplex PCR, while TCRdb's copy carries only in-frame clones and drops some. This sample has approximately 660,000 clones, with 88% found just once. These records were also assigned to another study, of human thymus T cells. From that second work: Donor material was obtained from healthy Finnish infants undergoing corrective surgery for congenital heart defects. Within thymic and blood repertoires, V and J gene usage appeared to be biased. Related studies found that unrelated individuals share highly overlapping thymic repertoires.

Sequenced: thymocytes. The sequence derives from a boy less than two years old with a congenital heart defect. This sequence joins TRBV5-1 and TRBJ2-2; 8 positions agree with TRBD1. This CDR3 reads CASSLIRGLYTGELFF. The CDR3, as DNA: TGCGCCAGCAGCTTGATCAGGGGGCTCTACACCGGGGAGCTGTTTTTT.